This T cell receptor beta chain was retrieved from a study of stem cell transplantation in POMP-related autoinflammatory disease. On this clone itself: Antigen specificity is unknown.

TCRdb's table, derived via immunoSEQ multiplex PCR, lists solely in-frame clones and lacks some. Among about 11,000 clones listed, 85% to 90% were seen once. Study-wide results and caveats: PRAID patients trended toward lower TRB diversity and higher clonality in all analyzed T-cell subsets. Fewer unique TRB V-J gene pairings were identified in patients with PRAID.

Germline lookup yields CDR1 MGHRA and CDR2 YSYEKL. This CDR3 has 16 residues. After removal of 1 base from V and 4 bases from J, the junction contained 4 bases not matched to a gene. The sample here was CD8+ T cells from PBMCs, taken before stem cell transplantation. The chain recombines TRBV4-1 with TRBJ1-6, with 7 bases identical to TRBD1. The TCR sequence derives from a human donor with POMP-related autoinflammation and immune dysregulation (PRAID). The CDR3 bases are TGCGCCAGCAGCCAAGGACAGGGTTTTTATAATTCACCCCTCCACTTT. Amino acids: CASSQGQGFYNSPLHF.